The 8 T cell receptor beta chains presented below share a single source sample, sequenced in a study of early T cells in non-severe SARS-CoV-2 infection. TCRdb fed the 5' RACE reads into MiXCR, producing one record per CDR3 protein. The sample records 50,000 to 65,000 distinct CDR3 sequences, roughly 18% being singletons. The sequencing here drew on whole blood, taken at baseline. The receptors derive from an adult who was a healthcare worker with PCR-confirmed SARS-CoV-2 infection or an uninfected control (not recorded which).

This clonotype was found a few times. The chain combines TRBV27 with TRBJ2-7; 8 nucleotides line up with TRBD1. This CDR3 is 15 amino acids long. Trimming removed 6 bases from V and 4 bases from J; junction bases left unmatched: 11. Germline V lookup: CDR1 MNHEY, CDR2 SMNVEV (reference sequence). The DNA of the CDR3 is TGTGCCAGCAGCCTATCCGACAGGGGCCCATACGAGCAGTACTTC. Its protein product is CASSLSDRGPYEQYF.

This clonotype was counted a few times. The genes are TRBV20-1 and TRBJ2-7, with D perhaps matching TRBD1 (6 bases). This CDR3 contains 11 residues. Germline CDR1 and CDR2: DFQATT and SNEGSKA (reference sequence). CDR3: CRAQGPYEQYF. In DNA form, the CDR3 reads TGCAGGGCACAGGGACCCTACGAGCAGTACTTC.

Ten or more counts support this clonotype. J is TRBJ1-6 and V is TRBV7-8, with 9 bases identical to TRBD1. V was pared by 6 bases and J by 13 bases, with 10 bases of the junction left unmatched. CDR1 and CDR2 from the germline V gene are SGHVS and FQNEAQ. The CDR3 sequence is 14 residues long. The CDR3 DNA reads as TGTGCCAGCAGTAAAAGGGACAGGGAACTTCCCCTCCACTTT. Translation: CASSKRDRELPLHF. Looking up the rest from reference TRBV7-8 and TRBJ1-6 gives the full variable domain: GAGVSQSPRYKVAKRGQDVALRCDPISGHVSLFWYQQALGQGPEFLTYFQNEAQLDKSGLPSDRFFAERPEGSVSTLKIQRTQQEDSAVYLCASSKRDRELPLHFGNGTRLTVT.

The genes are TRBV27 and TRBJ2-2, with D hard to call. The V end was cut by 5 bases, the J end by 3 bases, with 7 bases between. Germline-derived CDR1 and CDR2 are MNHEY and SMNVEV (reference sequence). CDR3 size: 13 residues. The CDR3 DNA reads as TGTGCCAGCAGTCCTGTTCACACCGGGGAGCTGTTTTTT. Protein product: CASSPVHTGELFF.

The genes are TRBV29-1 and TRBJ2-7; 8 nucleotides match TRBD1. The germline V gene has CDR1 SQVTM and CDR2 ANQGSEA. CDR3 length: 15 residues. With 0 bases clipped from V and 5 bases from J, the junction kept 9 bases outside the gene matches. CDR3 amino acids: CSVEEARTGTHEQYF. The CDR3, as DNA: TGCAGCGTTGAAGAGGCAAGGACAGGGACCCACGAGCAGTACTTC.

This chain connects TRBV7-9 to TRBJ2-6; no firm D call. The germline V gene has CDR1 SEHNR and CDR2 FQNEAQ (reference sequence). This CDR3 contains 15 residues. Trimming removed 3 bases at V and 0 bases at J, with 6 bases between. In DNA, the CDR3 is TGTGCCAGCAGCTTTCAGAGCTCTGGGGCCAACGTCCTGACTTTC. Translated: CASSFQSSGANVLTF.

This clonotype was found once. The chain joins TRBV5-4 to TRBJ2-5; 10 bases line up with TRBD1. V dropped 4 bases and J dropped 4; count of bases not matched to a gene: 7. This CDR3 spans 15 amino acids. Germline values: CDR1 SGHNT, CDR2 YYREEE (reference sequence). CDR3 in amino acids: CASSLGQGVGETQYF. Here the CDR3 DNA reads TGTGCCAGCAGCCTCGGACAGGGGGTTGGAGAGACCCAGTACTTC.

The sample holds a few counts of this clonotype. The J gene is TRBJ2-6, the V gene TRBV5-1; D gene uncertain. The CDR3 covers 15 residues. Trimming took off 3 bases at V and 0 bases at J, with 7 bases between the two ends. The germline V gene encodes CDR1 SGHRS and CDR2 YFSETQ. The DNA of the CDR3 is TGCGCCAGCAGCTCAGGCTTCTCTGGGGCCAACGTCCTGACTTTC. Its protein product is CASSSGFSGANVLTF.